This paragraph reports one TCR beta chain. This clonotype was seen at least ten times. No antigen is known for it. Per-base qualities were not stored, and no clone one base away is much larger. This sample was included in a study of T cells in Graves' hyperthyroidism and ophthalmopathy (dated by TCRdb to about 2019). Study-wide context: Peripheral blood samples were taken at initial diagnosis, before any treatment was given. According to the paper, TCR Vbeta CDR3 sequencing was carried out on around 140 peripheral blood samples, which came from more than 40 ophthalmopathy, around 74 hyperthyroidism and about 17 progressor patients. For training and testing, the roughly 93 patients in the discovery cohort were randomly divided in a 7:3 ratio. The study also compared thyroid tissue and blood T-cell repertoires from a handful of Graves' hyperthyroidism patients. Prospective prediction of ophthalmopathy was tested in an independent validation cohort of fewer than 20 hyperthyroidism patients and some 17 patients who later progressed to ophthalmopathy. Once sampling was done, hyperthyroidism patients were given methimazole at a starting dose of 30 mg daily, whereas ophthalmopathy patients were given high-dose intravenous methylprednisolone. A discovery cohort of approximately 100 patients, fewer than 50 with Graves' ophthalmopathy and approximately 57 with stable Graves' hyperthyroidism, was used to find distinguishing TCR V-J signatures.

Study-level results and caveats: Most expanded thyroid clonotypes (frequency above 0.001) were also found in blood, which suggests that blood repertoires may mirror thyroid immune responses. During validation, the model predicted progression to ophthalmopathy a median of approximately six months ahead of onset, with approximately 71% sensitivity and less than 85% specificity. No statistical method was used to set the sample size in advance, and investigators knew the group allocation. A 13 V-J signature model separated ophthalmopathy from stable hyperthyroidism, with around 90% sensitivity and approximately 81% specificity in cross-validation and 80%/75% in testing.

Amplification of TCR beta CDR3 regions was carried out from RNA transcripts. The first round of RT-PCR for the TCR CDR3 was performed with the HTBI primer set and the Qiagen OneStep RT-PCR kit. The libraries were constructed in a second round of multiplex PCR and then size-selected and purified. Libraries were sequenced paired-end with 100 bp reads on an Illumina HiSeq2000. The paper's processing steps were these. Raw data were processed with SOAPnuke, discarding reads with adapters, uncalled bases, mean Phred below 15, or no exact constant-primer or identifier match. COPE v1.2.5 was used to merge high-quality paired reads, and clonotypes were defined as unique nucleotide sequences. MiTCR v1.1 was used to align the clonotypes against IMGT TRBV, TRBD and TRBJ reference segments. Analysis was restricted to V-J combinations with a frequency above 0.0001, which covered approximately 99% of repertoires. The TCS score was defined as the ratio of F50 (clonal expansion) to E x V (chaos), calculated using BLOSUM62-based TCRdist between CDR3 peptides within each V-J. Welch's t-statistics and random forest reduced some 510 V-J features to about 13, which were used in a naive Bayes classifier (R e1071). TCRdb passed the public sequencing reads through fastp at Q25 and MiXCR, retaining productive beta sequences. Under each unique CDR3 protein, matching rows form one entry showing the most common genes and DNA. The authors' filters were not applied to this entry. The sample includes fewer than 350,000 distinct CDR3 sequences, with about an eighth observed a single time. Roughly 7.9% of the sample goes to the ten largest clones.

Stable Graves' hyperthyroidism was defined as no progression to ophthalmopathy during 18 months of follow-up. Hyperthyroidism patients were newly diagnosed, had a disease duration of under 2 months, and were aged 18 to 65 years. The study excluded patients with uncontrolled infections, other autoimmune diseases, pregnancy or lactation. Diagnoses were established on the basis of clinical symptoms, serum thyroxine and TRAb, thyroid ultrasound, and orbital computed tomography. PBMCs were isolated from 8 to 10 ml of fresh peripheral blood by Ficoll-Paque density gradient centrifugation. Trizol reagent was used to extract total RNA, and RNA quality was then checked on an Agilent 2100 Bioanalyzer. For CDR1 and CDR2, the germline V gene lists SGHRS and YFSETQ. Inclusive of the bounding cysteine and phenylalanine, the CDR3 is 14 residues long. The read is trimmed to its CDR3 DNA, 42 bases read in frame from base 1. Trimming removed 0 bases from V and 4 bases from J, leaving 8 bases between the germline ends.

The receptor comes from a woman between 35 and 50 years old with Graves' hyperthyroidism. The sample comprised blood. This receptor chain uses TRBV5-1 and TRBJ2-1; the D gene identity is not certain. DNA sequence: TGCGCCAGCAGCTTGGCTTCAAGGTACAATGAGCAGTTCTTC. Its protein reads: CASSLASRYNEQFF.